The clone carrying this T cell receptor beta chain was found once. Here immunoSEQ multiplex PCR was the method, and the copy in TCRdb shows in-frame clones only, minus some. The repertoire holds about 70,000 clones, with about 89% as singletons. The entry originates in a study of control samples from healthy donors and cancer patients. This CDR3 spans 17 amino acids. V was shortened by 8 bases and J by 4 bases, with 26 bases between the two germline ends. Per germline, CDR1 MNHEY and CDR2 SMNVEV (reference sequence). Material: PBMCs. The clonotype was recovered from a woman between 50 and 59 years old with head and neck cancer. The V and J genes are TRBV27 and TRBJ2-5, with D tentatively TRBD1 or TRBD2 (6 bases each). Here the CDR3 reads CASGRPGSRGGRETQYF. The CDR3 coding sequence is TGTGCCAGCGGAAGACCAGGCTCCAGGGGAGGCAGAGAGACCCAGTACTTC.